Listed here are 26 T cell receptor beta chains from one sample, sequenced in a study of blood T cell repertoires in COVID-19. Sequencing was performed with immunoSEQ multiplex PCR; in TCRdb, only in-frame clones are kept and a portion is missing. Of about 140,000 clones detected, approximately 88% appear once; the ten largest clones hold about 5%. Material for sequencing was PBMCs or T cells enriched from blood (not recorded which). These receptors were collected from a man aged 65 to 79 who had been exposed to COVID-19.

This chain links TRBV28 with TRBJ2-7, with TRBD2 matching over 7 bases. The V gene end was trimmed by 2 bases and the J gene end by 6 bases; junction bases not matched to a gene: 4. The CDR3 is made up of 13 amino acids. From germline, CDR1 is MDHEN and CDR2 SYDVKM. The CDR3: CASSLGTTSEQYF. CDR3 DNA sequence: TGTGCCAGCAGTTTAGGGACTACCTCCGAGCAGTACTTC.

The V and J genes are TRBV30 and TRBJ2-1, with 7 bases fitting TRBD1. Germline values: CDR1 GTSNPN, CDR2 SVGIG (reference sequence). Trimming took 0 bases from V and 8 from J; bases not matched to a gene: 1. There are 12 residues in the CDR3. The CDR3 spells CAWSVQGHEQFF. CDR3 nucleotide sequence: TGTGCCTGGAGTGTACAGGGGCATGAGCAGTTCTTC.

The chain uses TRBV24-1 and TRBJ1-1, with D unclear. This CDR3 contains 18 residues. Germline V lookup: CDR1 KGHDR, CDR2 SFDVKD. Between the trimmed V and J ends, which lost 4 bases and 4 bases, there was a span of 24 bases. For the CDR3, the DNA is TGTGCCACCAGTGACCACACGCCGAGGGAGACAATGTGCACTGAAGCTTTCTTT. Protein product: CATSDHTPRETMCTEAFF.

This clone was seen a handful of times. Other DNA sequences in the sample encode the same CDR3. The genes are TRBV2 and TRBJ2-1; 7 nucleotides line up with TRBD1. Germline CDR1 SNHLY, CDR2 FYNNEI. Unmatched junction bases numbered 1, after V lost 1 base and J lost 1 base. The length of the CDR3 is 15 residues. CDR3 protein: CASSEDRGSYNEQFF. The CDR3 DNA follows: TGTGCCAGCAGTGAAGACAGGGGTTCCTACAATGAGCAGTTCTTC.

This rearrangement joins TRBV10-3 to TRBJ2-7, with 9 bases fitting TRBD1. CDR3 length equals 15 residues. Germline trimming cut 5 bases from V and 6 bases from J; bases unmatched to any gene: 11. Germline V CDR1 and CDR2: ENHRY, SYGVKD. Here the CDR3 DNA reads TGTGCCATCAGTTCCGGGACAGGGAGTCCCCTCGAGCAGTACTTC. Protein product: CAISSGTGSPLEQYF.

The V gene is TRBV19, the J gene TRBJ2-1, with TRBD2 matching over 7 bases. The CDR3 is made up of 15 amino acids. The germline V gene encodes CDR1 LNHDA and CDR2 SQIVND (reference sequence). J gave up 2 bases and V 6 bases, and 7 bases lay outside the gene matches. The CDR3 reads CASRAWAGAYNEQFF. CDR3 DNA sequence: TGTGCCAGTAGGGCTTGGGCGGGGGCCTACAATGAGCAGTTCTTC.

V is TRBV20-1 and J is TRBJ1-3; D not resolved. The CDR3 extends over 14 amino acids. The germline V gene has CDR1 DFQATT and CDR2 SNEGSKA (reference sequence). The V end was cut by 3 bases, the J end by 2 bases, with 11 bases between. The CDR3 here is CSASMAGAGNTIYF. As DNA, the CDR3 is TGCAGTGCTAGTATGGCGGGTGCTGGAAACACCATATATTTT.

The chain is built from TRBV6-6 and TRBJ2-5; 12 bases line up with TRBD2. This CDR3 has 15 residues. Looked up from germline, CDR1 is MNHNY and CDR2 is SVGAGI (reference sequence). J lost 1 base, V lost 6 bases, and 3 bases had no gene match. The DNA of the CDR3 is TGTGCCAGCAGCCCTAGCGGGGGGGCCCAAGAGACCCAGTACTTC. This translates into CASSPSGGAQETQYF.

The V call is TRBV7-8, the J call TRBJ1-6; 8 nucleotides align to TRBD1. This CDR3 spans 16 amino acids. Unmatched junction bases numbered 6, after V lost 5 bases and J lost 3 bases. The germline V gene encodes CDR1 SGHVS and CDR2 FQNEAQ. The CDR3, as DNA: TGTGCCAGCAGCCCAGGACAGGGTGGCTATAATTCACCCCTCCACTTT. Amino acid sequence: CASSPGQGGYNSPLHF.

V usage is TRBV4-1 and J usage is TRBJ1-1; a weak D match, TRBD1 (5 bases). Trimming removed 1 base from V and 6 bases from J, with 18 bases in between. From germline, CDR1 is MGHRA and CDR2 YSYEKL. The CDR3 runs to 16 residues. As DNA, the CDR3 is TGCGCCAGCAGCCAAGTTTTGGGGCAGGGATACGCTGAAGCTTTCTTT. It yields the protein CASSQVLGQGYAEAFF.

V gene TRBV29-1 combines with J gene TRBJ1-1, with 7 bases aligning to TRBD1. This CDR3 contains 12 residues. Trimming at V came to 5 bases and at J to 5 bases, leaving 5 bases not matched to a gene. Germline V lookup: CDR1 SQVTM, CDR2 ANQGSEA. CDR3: CSVRQGDTEAFF. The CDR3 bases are TGCAGCGTTCGGCAGGGGGATACTGAAGCTTTCTTT.

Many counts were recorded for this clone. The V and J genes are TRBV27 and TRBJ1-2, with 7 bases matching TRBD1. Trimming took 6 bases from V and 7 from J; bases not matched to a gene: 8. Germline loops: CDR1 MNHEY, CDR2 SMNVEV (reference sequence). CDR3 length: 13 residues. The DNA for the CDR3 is TGTGCCAGCAGCGTAGACAGGGCGGGTGGCTACACCTTC. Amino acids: CASSVDRAGGYTF.

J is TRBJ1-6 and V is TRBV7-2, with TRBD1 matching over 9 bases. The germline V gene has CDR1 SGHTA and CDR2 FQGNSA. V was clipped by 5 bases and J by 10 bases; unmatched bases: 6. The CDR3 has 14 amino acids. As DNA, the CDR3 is TGTGCCAGCAGCCTGGACAGGGGTGGATCACCCCTCCACTTT. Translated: CASSLDRGGSPLHF.

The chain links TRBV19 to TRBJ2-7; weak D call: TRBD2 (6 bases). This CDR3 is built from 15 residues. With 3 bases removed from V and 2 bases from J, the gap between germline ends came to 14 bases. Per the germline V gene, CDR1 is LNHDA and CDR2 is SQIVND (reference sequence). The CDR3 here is CASSMDTAGTYEQYF. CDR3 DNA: TGTGCCAGTAGTATGGATACGGCGGGAACCTACGAGCAGTACTTC.

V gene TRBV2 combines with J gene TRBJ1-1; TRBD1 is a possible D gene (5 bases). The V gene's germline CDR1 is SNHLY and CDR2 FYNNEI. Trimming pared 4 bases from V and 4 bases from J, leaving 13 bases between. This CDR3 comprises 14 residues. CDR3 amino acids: CASSVGREGTEAFF. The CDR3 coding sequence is TGTGCCAGCAGTGTGGGCAGGGAAGGCACTGAAGCTTTCTTT.

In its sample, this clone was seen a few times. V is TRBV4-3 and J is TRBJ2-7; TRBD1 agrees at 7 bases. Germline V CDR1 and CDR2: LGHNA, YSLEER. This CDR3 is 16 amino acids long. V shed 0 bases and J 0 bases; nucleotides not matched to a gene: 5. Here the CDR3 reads CASSQDRGQPSYEQYF. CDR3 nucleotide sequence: TGCGCCAGCAGCCAAGATAGGGGACAGCCCTCCTACGAGCAGTACTTC.

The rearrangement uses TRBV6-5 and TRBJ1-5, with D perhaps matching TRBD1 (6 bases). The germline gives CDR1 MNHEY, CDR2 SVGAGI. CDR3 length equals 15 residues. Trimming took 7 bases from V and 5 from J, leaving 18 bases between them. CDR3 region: CASMGWQGTDQPQHF. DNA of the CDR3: TGTGCCAGCATGGGGTGGCAGGGGACGGATCAGCCCCAGCATTTT.

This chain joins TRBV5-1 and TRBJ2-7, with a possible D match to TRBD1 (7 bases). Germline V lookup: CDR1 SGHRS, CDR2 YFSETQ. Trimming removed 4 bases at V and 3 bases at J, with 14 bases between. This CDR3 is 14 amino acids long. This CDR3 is CASSRGTEVYEQYF. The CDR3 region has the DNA TGCGCCAGCAGCCGCGGGACAGAGGTCTACGAGCAGTACTTC.

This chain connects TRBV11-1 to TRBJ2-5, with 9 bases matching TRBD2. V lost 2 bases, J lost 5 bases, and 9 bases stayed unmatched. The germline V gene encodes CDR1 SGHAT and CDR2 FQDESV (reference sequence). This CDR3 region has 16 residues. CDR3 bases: TGTGCCAGCAGCTTAAATGGGGGACTAGCCGGGGAGACCCAGTACTTC. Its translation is CASSLNGGLAGETQYF. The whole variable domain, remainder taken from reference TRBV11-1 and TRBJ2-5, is EAEVAQSPRYKITEKSQAVAFWCDPISGHATLYWYRQILGQGPELLVQFQDESVVDDSQLPKDRFSAERLKGVDSTLKIQPAELGDSAMYLCASSLNGGLAGETQYFGPGTRLLVL.

In nucleotides, the CDR3 is TGTGCCAGCAGCGATCGACAGGTTAGCTCTGGAAACACCATATATTTT. This gives the protein CASSDRQVSSGNTIYF. The rearrangement uses TRBV7-9 and TRBJ1-3, with D perhaps matching TRBD1 (6 bases). The CDR3 totals 16 residues. With 5 bases removed from V and 0 bases from J, the gap between germline ends came to 14 bases. The germline V gene has CDR1 SEHNR and CDR2 FQNEAQ (reference sequence).

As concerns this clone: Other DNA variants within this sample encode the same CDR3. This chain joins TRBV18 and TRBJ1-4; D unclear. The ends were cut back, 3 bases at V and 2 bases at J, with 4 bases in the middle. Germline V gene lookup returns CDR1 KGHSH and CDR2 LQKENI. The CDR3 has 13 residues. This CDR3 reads CASSPGTNEKLFF. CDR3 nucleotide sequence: TGTGCCAGCTCACCGGGCACTAATGAAAAACTGTTTTTT. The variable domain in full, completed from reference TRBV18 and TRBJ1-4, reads NAGVMQNPRHLVRRRGQEARLRCSPMKGHSHVYWYRQLPEEGLKFMVYLQKENIIDESGMPKERFSAEFPKEGPSILRIQQVVRGDSAAYFCASSPGTNEKLFFGSGTQLSVL.

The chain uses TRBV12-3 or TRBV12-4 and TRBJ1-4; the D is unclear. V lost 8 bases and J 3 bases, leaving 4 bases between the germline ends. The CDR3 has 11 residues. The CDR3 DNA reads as TGTGCCAGCCGGTCTAATGAAAAACTGTTTTTT. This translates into CASRSNEKLFF.

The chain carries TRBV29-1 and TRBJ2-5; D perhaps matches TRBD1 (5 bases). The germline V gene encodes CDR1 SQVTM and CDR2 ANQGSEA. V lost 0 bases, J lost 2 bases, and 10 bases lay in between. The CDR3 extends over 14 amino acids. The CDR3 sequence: CSVEDARAQETQYF. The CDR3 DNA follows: TGCAGCGTTGAAGATGCCAGGGCGCAAGAGACCCAGTACTTC.

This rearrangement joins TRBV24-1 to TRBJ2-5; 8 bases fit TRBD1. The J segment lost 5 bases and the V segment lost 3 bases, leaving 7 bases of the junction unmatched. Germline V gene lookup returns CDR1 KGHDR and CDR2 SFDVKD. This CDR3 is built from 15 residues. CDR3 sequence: CATSDGRGRGETQYF. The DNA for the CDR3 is TGTGCCACCAGTGATGGCAGGGGGCGCGGGGAGACCCAGTACTTC.

The CDR3 nucleotides are TGTGCCAGCAGTGAACAGGGTACGGACACCGGGGAGCTGTTTTTT. It translates to CASSEQGTDTGELFF. The rearrangement links TRBV2 to TRBJ2-2; tentative D call: TRBD1 (5 bases). Germline-derived CDR1 and CDR2 are SNHLY and FYNNEI. The CDR3 sequence is 15 residues long. V was clipped by 2 bases and J by 3 bases, with 10 bases between them. Complete variable domain (other parts from reference TRBV2 and TRBJ2-2): EPEVTQTPSHQVTQMGQEVILRCVPISNHLYFYWYRQILGQKVEFLVSFYNNEISEKSEIFDDQFSVERPDGSNFTLKIRSTKLEDSAMYFCASSEQGTDTGELFFGEGSRLTVL.

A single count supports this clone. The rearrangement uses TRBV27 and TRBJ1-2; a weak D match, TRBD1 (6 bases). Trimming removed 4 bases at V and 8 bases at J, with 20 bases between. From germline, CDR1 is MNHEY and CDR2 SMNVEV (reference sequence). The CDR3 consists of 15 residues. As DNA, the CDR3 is TGTGCCAGCAGTTCAACAGGGACGCCCCTTTGGGGCTACACCTTC. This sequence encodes CASSSTGTPLWGYTF.